This T cell receptor beta chain was recorded in a study of shared clonotypes between healthy human individuals. Naive-designated CD8 cells lacked CD45RO, were positively enriched for CCR7, and omitted terminally differentiated effector memory CD45RA+ cells. Among the donors, all were Caucasian adults who lived in Nashville, Tennessee. The CDR3 covers 12 residues. J was trimmed by 7 bases and V by 4 bases; bases with no gene match: 3. The germline gives CDR1 SEHNR, CDR2 FQNEAQ (reference sequence). Each subset's genomic DNA was split evenly across several immunoSEQ plates. Measured with immunoSEQ multiplex PCR; TCRdb has only the in-frame clones, and not every one. The sample records 700,000 to 950,000 clones, roughly 96% being singletons. About this clone: The antigen is undetermined.

General study points: It was expected that sequencing depth would affect clonotype sharing among donors.

The chain has TRBV7-9 and TRBJ1-2; 7 bases fit TRBD1. The sequenced sample consisted of naive CD8+ T cells sorted from blood. The clonotype comes from a man aged 25 to 40 in good health. The CDR3 protein is CASSSDRVGYTF. The CDR3 DNA is TGTGCCAGCAGCTCCGACAGGGTTGGCTACACCTTC.